Sequencing of this T cell receptor (beta chain) was carried out in a study of T cell responses to AZD1222 COVID-19 vaccine. Sequenced by immunoSEQ multiplex PCR; TCRdb stores in-frame clones only, minus some. Of 150,000 to 200,000 clones listed, about 89% were seen once; the top ten hold 2.7%. The CDR3 loop spans 14 amino acids. CDR1 is SGDLS, CDR2 YYNGEE, per germline. V was pared by 4 bases and J by 4 bases, with 4 bases of the junction left unmatched. Of note for this clone: The antigen is not known.

General study results and limits: Possibly, clonal diversity was underestimated; donors were largely white British and included more females. Repertoire sampling was restricted to post-peak T cell response timepoints. Across spike, vaccine-associated CD4 TCRs were found, dominant at 160-218 and 743-854. Spike-specific TCRs gained breadth and depth after people received two AZD1222 doses.

This specimen consisted of peripheral blood, obtained on day 0 of MenACWY control vaccination. This rearrangement joins TRBV9 to TRBJ2-2; 7 nucleotides line up with TRBD2. The sequence came from an adult in good health. CDR3 DNA: TGTGCCAGCAGCCCGTCGGGGGGCACCGGGGAGCTGTTTTTT. It encodes CASSPSGGTGELFF. Full variable domain (missing parts from reference TRBV9 and TRBJ2-2): DSGVTQTPKHLITATGQRVTLRCSPRSGDLSVYWYQQSLDQGLQFLIQYYNGEERAKGNILERFSAQQFPDLHSELNLSSLELGDSALYFCASSPSGGTGELFFGEGSRLTVL.